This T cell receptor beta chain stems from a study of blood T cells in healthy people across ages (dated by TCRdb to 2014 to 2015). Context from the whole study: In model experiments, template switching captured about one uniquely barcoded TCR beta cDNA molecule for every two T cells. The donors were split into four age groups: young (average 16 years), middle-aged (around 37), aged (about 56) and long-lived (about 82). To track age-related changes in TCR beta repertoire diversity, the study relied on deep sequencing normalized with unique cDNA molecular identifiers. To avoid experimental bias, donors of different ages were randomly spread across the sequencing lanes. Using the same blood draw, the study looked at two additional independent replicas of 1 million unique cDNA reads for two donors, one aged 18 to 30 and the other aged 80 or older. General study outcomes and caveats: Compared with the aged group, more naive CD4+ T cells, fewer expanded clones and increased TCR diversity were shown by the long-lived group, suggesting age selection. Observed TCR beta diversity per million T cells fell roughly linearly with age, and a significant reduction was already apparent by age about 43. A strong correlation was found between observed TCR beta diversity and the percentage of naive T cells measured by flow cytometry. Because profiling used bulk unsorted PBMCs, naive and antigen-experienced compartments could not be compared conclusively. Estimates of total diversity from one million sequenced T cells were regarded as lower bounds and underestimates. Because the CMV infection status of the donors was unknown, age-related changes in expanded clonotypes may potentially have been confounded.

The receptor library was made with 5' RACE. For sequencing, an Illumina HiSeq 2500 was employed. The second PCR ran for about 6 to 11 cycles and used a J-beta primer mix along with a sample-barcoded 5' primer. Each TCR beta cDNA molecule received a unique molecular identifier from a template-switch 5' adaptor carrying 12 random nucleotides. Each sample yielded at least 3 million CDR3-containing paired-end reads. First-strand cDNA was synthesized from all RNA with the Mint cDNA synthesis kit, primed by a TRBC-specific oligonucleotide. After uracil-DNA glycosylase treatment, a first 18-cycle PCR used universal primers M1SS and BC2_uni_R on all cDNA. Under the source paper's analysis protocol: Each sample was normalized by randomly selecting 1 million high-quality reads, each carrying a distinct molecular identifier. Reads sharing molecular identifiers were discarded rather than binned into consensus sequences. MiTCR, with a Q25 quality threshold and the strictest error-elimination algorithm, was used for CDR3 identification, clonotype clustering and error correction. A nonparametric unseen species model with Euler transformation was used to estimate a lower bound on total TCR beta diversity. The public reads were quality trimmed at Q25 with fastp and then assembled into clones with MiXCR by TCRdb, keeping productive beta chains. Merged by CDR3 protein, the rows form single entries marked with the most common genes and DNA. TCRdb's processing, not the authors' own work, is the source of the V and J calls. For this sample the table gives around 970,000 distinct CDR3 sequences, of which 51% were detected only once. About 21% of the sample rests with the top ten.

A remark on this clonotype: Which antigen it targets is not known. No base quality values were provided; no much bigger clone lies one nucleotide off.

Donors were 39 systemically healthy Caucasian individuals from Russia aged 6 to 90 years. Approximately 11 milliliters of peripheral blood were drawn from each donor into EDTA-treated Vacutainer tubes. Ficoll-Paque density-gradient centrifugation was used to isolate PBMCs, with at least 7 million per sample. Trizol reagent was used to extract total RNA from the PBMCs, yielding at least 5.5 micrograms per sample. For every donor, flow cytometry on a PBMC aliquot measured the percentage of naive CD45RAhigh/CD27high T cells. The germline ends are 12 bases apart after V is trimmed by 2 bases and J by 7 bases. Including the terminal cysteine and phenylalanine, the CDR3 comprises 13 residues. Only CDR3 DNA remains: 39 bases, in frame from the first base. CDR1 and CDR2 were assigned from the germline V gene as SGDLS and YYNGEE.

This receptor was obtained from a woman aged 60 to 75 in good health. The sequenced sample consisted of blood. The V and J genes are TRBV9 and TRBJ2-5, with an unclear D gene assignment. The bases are TGTGCCAGCAGCGTTAATAAGGGCGGGACCCAGTACTTC. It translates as CASSVNKGGTQYF.